The rows below give T cell receptor beta chains drawn from one sample of a study of early T cells in non-severe SARS-CoV-2 infection. TCRdb reprocessed the 5' RACE reads with MiXCR, giving one entry per CDR3 protein. The sample holds approximately 80,000 distinct CDR3 sequences, about 12% seen once. Sequencing was performed on whole blood. These receptors came from an adult who was a healthcare worker with PCR-confirmed SARS-CoV-2 infection or an uninfected control (not recorded which). The CDR3 runs from the conserved cysteine through the conserved F or W.

len: 14
v_gene: TRBV12-3/TRBV12-4
j_gene: TRBJ1-1
CDR3aa: CASSFRQGYTEAFF

len: 18
v_gene: TRBV20-1
j_gene: TRBJ1-6
CDR3aa: CSARPYGTPNPYNSPLHF

len: 15
v_gene: TRBV3-1
j_gene: TRBJ1-6
CDR3aa: CASSHHGQPQSPLHF

len: 14
v_gene: TRBV28
j_gene: TRBJ2-7
CDR3aa: CASTPPGQAYEQYF

len: 14
v_gene: TRBV7-2
j_gene: TRBJ1-6
CDR3aa: CASSLGGAARSLHF

len: 13
v_gene: TRBV29-1
j_gene: TRBJ2-1
CDR3aa: CSVDGGYGSEQFF

len: 15
v_gene: TRBV11-3
j_gene: TRBJ2-1
CDR3aa: CASSLALAGQNEQFF

len: 11
v_gene: TRBV29-1
j_gene: TRBJ1-2
CDR3aa: CSGGDRVGYTF

len: 13
v_gene: TRBV2
j_gene: TRBJ2-3
CDR3aa: CASSLTSSDTQYF

len: 13
v_gene: TRBV5-1
j_gene: TRBJ1-1
CDR3aa: CASSLDPTTEAFF

len: 13
v_gene: TRBV7-8
j_gene: TRBJ2-7
CDR3aa: CASSGPYGSEQYF

len: 15
v_gene: TRBV18
j_gene: TRBJ1-1
CDR3aa: CASSRADNLNTEAFF

len: 14
v_gene: TRBV28
j_gene: TRBJ2-1
CDR3aa: CASRPFGDVNEQFF

len: 20
v_gene: TRBV6-5
j_gene: TRBJ2-2
CDR3aa: CASSSRTGTSGIRGTGELFF

len: 13
v_gene: TRBV12-3/TRBV12-4
j_gene: TRBJ1-1
CDR3aa: CASSFSLNTEAFF

len: 15
v_gene: TRBV28
j_gene: TRBJ2-7
CDR3aa: CASSPTTGGSNEQYF

len: 15
v_gene: TRBV7-9
j_gene: TRBJ2-1
CDR3aa: CASSRTSGKENEQFF